The source of this TCR beta chain is a study of technical replicates of blood from a handful of donors. Germline CDR1 is PRHDT and CDR2 is FYEKMQ (reference sequence). Trimming removed 5 bases at V and 5 bases at J, with 19 bases between. The CDR3 covers 15 residues. The method was immunoSEQ multiplex PCR; TCRdb's version includes in-frame clones alone and lacks a portion of them. The repertoire holds nearly 80,000 clones, around 92% seen once, with roughly 0.37% in the top ten. V is TRBV13 and J is TRBJ2-7, with D maybe TRBD1 (5 bases). The receptor comes from a human donor in good health. The sequenced sample consisted of T cells isolated from PBMCs. As DNA, the CDR3 is TGTGCCAGCAGCCCAAACCCCAGGGTAGGGAACGAGCAGTACTTC. Translating it yields CASSPNPRVGNEQYF.